These 25 T cell receptor beta chains were sequenced from one sample in a study of blood T cell repertoires in COVID-19. Method: immunoSEQ multiplex PCR; TCRdb's copy keeps in-frame clones and lacks some. The data contain approximately 200,000 clones, roughly four fifths of them seen just once; the ten biggest clones take up 12%. Sequenced input: PBMCs or T cells enriched from blood (not recorded which). The receptors derive from a middle-aged man who had recovered from COVID-19.

The V call is TRBV7-3, the J call TRBJ2-1; 10 nucleotides line up with TRBD1. Germline V gene sequence: CDR1 SGHTA, CDR2 FQGTGA. The CDR3 is 15 amino acids. V was pared by 4 bases and J by 8 bases, with 8 bases of the junction left unmatched. Written as DNA, the CDR3 is TGTGCCAGCAGCTCGACAGGGGGCAAGTTCGATGAGCAGTTCTTC. Its protein is CASSSTGGKFDEQFF.

The chain employs TRBV29-1 and TRBJ1-2; D is possibly TRBD1 (6 bases). The germline gives CDR1 SQVTM, CDR2 ANQGSEA. The CDR3 contains 12 residues. The ends were cut back, 4 bases at V and 6 bases at J, with 12 bases in the middle. The DNA for the CDR3 is TGCAGCGTTGTACAGGGTGGCGATGGCTACACCTTC. This codes for CSVVQGGDGYTF.

This chain connects TRBV18 to TRBJ1-1, with 8 bases that match TRBD1. Germline CDR1 and CDR2: KGHSH and LQKENI. Losses at the gene ends were 6 bases for V and 4 bases for J; bases not matched to a gene: 16. This CDR3 spans 17 amino acids. CDR3 residues: CASSLRQGAILGTEAFF. CDR3 bases: TGTGCCAGCTCGCTGCGCCAGGGGGCGATATTAGGCACTGAAGCTTTCTTT.

The J gene is TRBJ2-7, the V gene TRBV6-5; 11 bases map to TRBD2. V was clipped by 8 bases and J by 6 bases; unmatched bases: 9. This CDR3 spans 14 amino acids. Germline V lookup: CDR1 MNHEY, CDR2 SVGAGI. The CDR3 DNA follows: TGTGCCAGCGGGTTAGCGGGAGGGCCCAGCGAGCAGTACTTC. Protein: CASGLAGGPSEQYF.

The CDR3 is CASSSGNTIYF. CDR3 in DNA: TGTGCCAGCTCTTCTGGAAACACCATATATTTT. V usage is TRBV28 and J usage is TRBJ1-3; D is uncertain. Trimming removed 8 bases at V and 1 base at J, with 3 bases between. From germline, CDR1 is MDHEN and CDR2 SYDVKM. This CDR3 spans 11 amino acids.

The chain is built from TRBV30 and TRBJ2-1; perhaps TRBD2 as D (5 bases). Trimming removed 4 bases at V and 6 bases at J, with 16 bases between. Germline CDR1 reads GTSNPN; CDR2 reads SVGIG (reference sequence). The CDR3 sequence is 14 residues long. The CDR3 loop is CAWTAEGDRNEQFF. The CDR3 DNA sequence: TGTGCCTGGACCGCCGAGGGCGATCGCAATGAGCAGTTCTTC.

The J gene is TRBJ1-4, the V gene TRBV19; 8 bases match TRBD1. From germline, CDR1 is LNHDA and CDR2 SQIVND (reference sequence). This CDR3 contains 14 residues. Trimming cost V 7 bases and J 3 bases; bases outside gene matches: 4. The CDR3 here is CASTLQGANEKLFF. CDR3 DNA sequence: TGTGCCAGTACCTTACAGGGGGCTAATGAAAAACTGTTTTTT.

The chain recombines TRBV30 with TRBJ2-3; 8 bases agree with TRBD2. Germline CDR1 GTSNPN, CDR2 SVGIG (reference sequence). Trimming cost V 0 bases and J 5 bases; bases outside gene matches: 1. The CDR3 length is 13 residues. Here the CDR3 reads CAWSVGRGDTQYF. The CDR3 DNA is TGTGCCTGGAGTGTCGGGAGGGGAGATACGCAGTATTTT.

V gene TRBV6-5 combines with J gene TRBJ2-7; 7 bases agree with TRBD2. This CDR3 contains 15 residues. Losses at the gene ends were 7 bases for V and 2 bases for J; bases not matched to a gene: 11. Germline V gene sequence: CDR1 MNHEY, CDR2 SVGAGI. CDR3 residues: CASTLAGLVPYEQYV. The CDR3 nucleotides read TGTGCCAGCACCCTAGCCGGACTAGTCCCCTACGAGCAGTACGTC.

The rearrangement joins TRBV7-9 to TRBJ2-3; no clear D. Germline CDR1 and CDR2: SEHNR and FQNEAQ (reference sequence). The CDR3 loop spans 14 amino acids. The ends were cut back, 4 bases at V and 4 bases at J, with 12 bases in the middle. CDR3: CASSSHLRSDTQYF. The CDR3 coding sequence is TGTGCCAGCAGCTCCCATTTGAGATCAGATACGCAGTATTTT.

The chain combines TRBV6-2 or TRBV6-3 with TRBJ2-1, with 7 bases that match TRBD2. V was pared by 0 bases and J by 8 bases, with 10 bases of the junction left unmatched. The CDR3 has 16 residues. Germline lookup yields CDR1 MNHEY and CDR2 SVGEGT. As DNA, the CDR3 is TGTGCCAGCAGTTACTCGTCGAAGGGCGGGAGTTATGAGCAGTTCTTC. Translated, it gives CASSYSSKGGSYEQFF.

V and J are TRBV11-2 and TRBJ1-4, with D possibly being TRBD1 (6 bases). Germline CDR1 and CDR2: SGHAT and FQNNGV. The CDR3 is 14 amino acids. V shed 5 bases and J shed 7 bases, with 14 bases lying between them. The CDR3 region has the DNA TGTGCCAGCAGCCCAAACAGGGACGGTGAAAAACTGTTTTTT. As protein: CASSPNRDGEKLFF.

V gene TRBV10-3 combines with J gene TRBJ2-3; TRBD1 matches 7 bases. CDR1 and CDR2 from the germline V gene are ENHRY and SYGVKD. The CDR3 spans 18 residues. The V gene end was trimmed by 2 bases and the J gene end by 4 bases; junction bases not matched to a gene: 15. The CDR3 sequence is CAISEPVRGITRADTQYF. The CDR3 DNA follows: TGTGCCATCAGTGAGCCCGTCAGGGGGATTACACGGGCAGATACGCAGTATTTT.

The chain carries TRBV11-3 and TRBJ2-1; 7 bases are a match to TRBD1. V trimming: 5 bases; J trimming: 2 bases; junction bases outside the gene matches: 6. This CDR3 has 15 residues. From germline, CDR1 is SGHNT and CDR2 YENEEA. The CDR3 region is CASSRQGGAYNEQFF. For the CDR3, the DNA is TGTGCCAGCAGCCGACAGGGCGGCGCCTACAATGAGCAGTTCTTC.

This clone was detected only a few times. The gene calls are TRBV2 and TRBJ1-4, with 8 bases fitting TRBD1. In germline, CDR1 is SNHLY, CDR2 FYNNEI. The CDR3 has 14 amino acids. V lost 9 bases, J lost 7 bases, and 10 bases stayed unmatched. CDR3 sequence reads: CASNPRTGTEKLFF. The CDR3 DNA sequence: TGTGCCAGTAACCCCAGGACAGGGACTGAAAAACTGTTTTTT. Supplemented by reference TRBV2 and TRBJ1-4, the full variable domain reads EPEVTQTPSHQVTQMGQEVILRCVPISNHLYFYWYRQILGQKVEFLVSFYNNEISEKSEIFDDQFSVERPDGSNFTLKIRSTKLEDSAMYFCASNPRTGTEKLFFGSGTQLSVL.

The rearrangement links TRBV3-1 (or the pseudogene TRBV3-2) to TRBJ2-7; 7 nucleotides align to TRBD1. The CDR3 length is 14 residues. Looked up from germline, CDR1 is LGHDT and CDR2 is YNNKEL (reference sequence). Trimming took 3 bases from V and 3 from J; bases not matched to a gene: 5. CDR3 region: CASSHYRDSYEQYF. DNA of the CDR3: TGTGCCAGCAGCCATTACCGGGACAGCTACGAGCAGTACTTC.

The genes are TRBV27 and TRBJ2-5, with 7 bases that match TRBD2. Germline CDR1 is MNHEY and CDR2 is SMNVEV (reference sequence). The ends lost 5 bases at V and 5 bases at J; junction bases unmatched: 5. This CDR3 has 13 amino acids. CDR3 in amino acids: CASSRSGGETQYF. CDR3 nucleotides: TGTGCCAGCAGTAGGTCGGGGGGTGAGACCCAGTACTTC.

The chain is built from TRBV2 and TRBJ2-3; TRBD1 matches 7 bases. The J segment lost 3 bases and the V segment lost 10 bases, leaving 10 bases of the junction unmatched. This CDR3 has 14 amino acids. CDR1 and CDR2 (germline): SNHLY, FYNNEI. CDR3 residues: CAIKGAYLTDTQYF. The CDR3 nucleotides read TGTGCCATCAAGGGGGCTTACTTAACAGATACGCAGTATTTT.

The chain links TRBV10-3 to TRBJ1-2; 7 nucleotides line up with TRBD1. This CDR3 has 16 amino acids. CDR1 and CDR2 (germline): ENHRY, SYGVKD. The ends lost 6 bases at V and 5 bases at J; junction bases unmatched: 15. CDR3 sequence reads: CAIRSLDRAGNYGYTF. DNA for the CDR3: TGTGCCATCAGGTCCCTTGACAGGGCGGGGAATTATGGCTACACCTTC.

The chain links TRBV5-1 to TRBJ2-7; 8 nucleotides agree with TRBD2. CDR3 length equals 16 residues. Per the germline V gene, CDR1 is SGHRS and CDR2 is YFSETQ. With 2 bases clipped from V and 1 base from J, the junction kept 8 bases outside the gene matches. DNA of the CDR3: TGCGCCAGCAGCTTCAGTTTAGCGGGGAGTTCCTACGAGCAGTACTTC. Translated: CASSFSLAGSSYEQYF.

This clone was recorded once. The chain couples TRBV5-1 to TRBJ2-2; 10 nucleotides align to TRBD2. The V gene end was trimmed by 7 bases and the J gene end by 2 bases; junction bases not matched to a gene: 5. The CDR3 loop spans 15 amino acids. Per germline, CDR1 SGHRS and CDR2 YFSETQ. CDR3 loop: CASGIAGGNTGELFF. In DNA, the CDR3 is TGCGCCAGCGGTATAGCGGGAGGAAACACCGGGGAGCTGTTTTTT.

The chain combines TRBV2 with TRBJ2-5; TRBD2 might be the D (5 bases). This CDR3 is built from 14 residues. Germline CDR1 reads SNHLY; CDR2 reads FYNNEI. Trimming took off 1 base at V and 7 bases at J, with 13 bases between the two ends. As DNA, the CDR3 is TGTGCCAGCAGTGAAGGCCGGGGATTAGGGACCCAGTACTTC. Translated, it gives CASSEGRGLGTQYF.

The gene calls are TRBV5-1 and TRBJ1-2; D is perhaps TRBD1 (6 bases). The CDR3 is 15 residues long. Deletions cut 2 bases from V and 6 bases from J, with 17 bases between. Germline V gives CDR1 SGHRS, CDR2 YFSETQ. CDR3 sequence: CASSFVTGWENGYTF. CDR3 DNA sequence: TGCGCCAGCAGCTTTGTAACAGGGTGGGAAAATGGCTACACCTTC.

This chain uses TRBV11-2 with TRBJ2-1, with 14 bases identical to TRBD2. The length of the CDR3 is 17 residues. Germline assignment: CDR1 SGHAT and CDR2 FQNNGV. V gave up 3 bases and J gave up 9 bases; unmatched junction bases: 10. CDR3 DNA: TGTGCCAGCAGCTTTTGGGGTGGGACTAGCGGGAGAGGTGAGCAGTTCTTC. It translates to CASSFWGGTSGRGEQFF.

The chain combines TRBV6-5 with TRBJ1-2, with D unclear. Germline V gene lookup returns CDR1 MNHEY and CDR2 SVGAGI. Trimming stripped 6 bases from V and 2 bases from J, with 10 bases between. The CDR3 is 13 amino acids. The CDR3 coding sequence is TGTGCCAGCAGGATAGACATGAACTATGGCTACACCTTC. Translated: CASRIDMNYGYTF.